A single sample is the source of the 18 T cell receptor beta chains below, sequenced in a study of cytotoxic CD8 clonotypes in ibrutinib-treated CLL. Sequencing was performed with immunoSEQ multiplex PCR; in TCRdb, only in-frame clones are kept and a portion is missing. The table records approximately 280,000 clones, around 77% of them present only once. The sequences come from PBMCs, collected at disease progression, from a patient treated with ibrutinib. The receptors here all came from a human donor with chronic lymphocytic leukemia.

The chain recombines TRBV15 with TRBJ2-1; D ambiguous. The CDR3 totals 12 residues. V lost 1 base to trimming and J lost 7 bases, with 5 bases between them. Germline V gene data show CDR1 as LNHNV and CDR2 as YYDKDF (reference sequence). The CDR3 protein is CATSRAENEQFF. The CDR3 nucleotides are TGTGCCACCAGCAGAGCTGAAAATGAGCAGTTCTTC.

This clone was counted ten times or more. The CDR3 here is CASSLGTETTDTQYF. CDR3 bases: TGCGCCAGCAGCTTGGGGACGGAAACCACAGATACGCAGTATTTT. This rearrangement joins TRBV5-1 to TRBJ2-3; D uncertain. Per germline, CDR1 SGHRS and CDR2 YFSETQ. V was cut by 0 bases and J by 2 bases, with 10 bases left in between. The CDR3 extends over 15 amino acids.

The V call is TRBV5-6, the J call TRBJ1-4; TRBD1 might be the D (5 bases). This CDR3 region has 12 residues. CDR1 and CDR2 from the germline V gene are SGHDT and YYEEEE. Trimming removed 2 bases from V and 8 bases from J, with 7 bases in between. The CDR3: CASSLWGEKLFF. The CDR3 DNA reads TGTGCCAGCAGCTTATGGGGGGAAAAACTGTTTTTT.

This clone came up a few times. The J gene is TRBJ1-2, the V gene TRBV5-1; the D is unclear. With 2 bases removed from V and 4 bases from J, the gap between germline ends came to 9 bases. Per germline, CDR1 SGHRS and CDR2 YFSETQ. The CDR3 runs 13 residues. CDR3 loop: CASSFDRSYGYTF. CDR3 bases: TGCGCCAGCAGCTTCGACCGAAGCTATGGCTACACCTTC.

The CDR3 reads CASSPRRESNEQFF. DNA of the CDR3: TGTGCCAGCTCACCAAGAAGGGAGTCCAATGAGCAGTTCTTC. The chain joins TRBV18 to TRBJ2-1; perhaps TRBD2 as D (5 bases). CDR1 is KGHSH, CDR2 LQKENI, per germline. The CDR3 loop spans 14 amino acids. The V end was cut by 2 bases, the J end by 6 bases, with 11 bases between. The full variable domain, in which reference TRBV18 and TRBJ2-1 provide the parts outside the CDR3, is NAGVMQNPRHLVRRRGQEARLRCSPMKGHSHVYWYRQLPEEGLKFMVYLQKENIIDESGMPKERFSAEFPKEGPSILRIQQVVRGDSAAYFCASSPRRESNEQFFGPGTRLTVL.

This sequence joins TRBV6-6 and TRBJ1-1; D is unclear. Germline V gene sequence: CDR1 MNHNY, CDR2 SVGAGI (reference sequence). Trimming cost V 7 bases and J 2 bases, with 5 bases left between them. The CDR3 extends over 11 amino acids. The CDR3 loop is CASIGNTEAFF. In DNA, the CDR3 is TGTGCCAGCATCGGAAACACTGAAGCTTTCTTT.

The gene calls are TRBV13 and TRBJ2-2, with TRBD2 identical over 8 bases. The CDR3 runs 15 residues. Trimming took 4 bases from V and 5 from J; bases not matched to a gene: 6. Germline V CDR1 and CDR2: PRHDT, FYEKMQ (reference sequence). CDR3 nucleotide sequence: TGTGCCAGCAGCTACCCCCGGGGGGGAACCGGGGAGCTGTTTTTT. It is translated as CASSYPRGGTGELFF.

The rearrangement uses TRBV7-9 and TRBJ2-5; 8 bases align to TRBD1. Germline assignment: CDR1 SEHNR and CDR2 FQNEAQ (reference sequence). CDR3 length equals 13 residues. J gave up 2 bases and V 5 bases, and 1 base lay outside the gene matches. CDR3 region: CASSRTGQETQYF. The CDR3 nucleotides read TGTGCCAGCAGCCGGACAGGGCAAGAGACCCAGTACTTC.

This clone was detected only a few times. V and J are TRBV6-6 and TRBJ1-1; D unclear. This CDR3 has 13 residues. Germline V CDR1 and CDR2: MNHNY, SVGAGI (reference sequence). Trimming stripped 1 base from V and 1 base from J, with 4 bases between. In nucleotides, the CDR3 is TGTGCCAGCAGTTACTGGGAGAACACTGAAGCTTTCTTT. It codes for CASSYWENTEAFF.

V usage is TRBV5-4 and J usage is TRBJ1-5; TRBD1 might be the D (5 bases). Germline CDR1 is SGHNT and CDR2 is YYREEE (reference sequence). Trimming stripped 4 bases from V and 5 bases from J, with 16 bases between. This CDR3 has 15 amino acids. The CDR3 reads CASSPSPGSDQPQHF. The CDR3 DNA is TGTGCCAGCAGCCCCTCTCCAGGGAGCGATCAGCCCCAGCATTTT.

The genes are TRBV28 and TRBJ1-1; 9 bases fit TRBD1. This CDR3 is built from 16 residues. V shed 3 bases, J shed 1 base, and the junction held 6 bases outside the gene matches. The germline V gene encodes CDR1 MDHEN and CDR2 SYDVKM. This chain's CDR3 is CASSLDGTGWNTEAFF. The DNA of the CDR3 is TGTGCCAGCAGTTTGGACGGGACAGGGTGGAACACTGAAGCTTTCTTT.

This clone was seen only once. The rearrangement uses TRBV5-5 and TRBJ2-7, with D unclear. This CDR3 has 12 residues. With 5 bases removed from V and 3 bases from J, the gap between germline ends came to 9 bases. Germline-derived CDR1 and CDR2 are SGHKS and YYEKEE (reference sequence). The CDR3 loop reads CASSQIYYEQYF. The CDR3 region has the DNA TGTGCCAGCAGTCAGATTTACTACGAGCAGTACTTC.

This clone has a handful of counts. The rearrangement links TRBV4-1 to TRBJ1-6; a weak D match, TRBD1 (6 bases). Trimming cost V 0 bases and J 9 bases, with 18 bases left between them. CDR1 is MGHRA and CDR2 is YSYEKL in the germline V gene. The CDR3 consists of 17 residues. The CDR3 loop reads CASSQEPTGTPFSPLHF. The CDR3 DNA is TGCGCCAGCAGCCAAGAGCCGACTGGGACACCCTTTTCACCCCTCCACTTT.

In its sample, this clone was seen a few times. The J gene is TRBJ1-3, the V gene TRBV10-3; the D gene is possibly TRBD1 (6 bases). V lost 7 bases and J 7 bases, leaving 11 bases between the germline ends. The CDR3 is 12 residues long. Germline lookup yields CDR1 ENHRY and CDR2 SYGVKD. CDR3 amino acids: CAIKGDSNTIYF. The CDR3 DNA is TGTGCCATCAAGGGGGATAGTAACACCATATATTTT.

The chain is built from TRBV5-1 and TRBJ2-7; D is undetermined. Germline loops: CDR1 SGHRS, CDR2 YFSETQ. V was shortened by 2 bases and J by 3 bases, with 12 bases between the two germline ends. CDR3 length: 14 residues. The CDR3 protein is CASSFRPTFYEQYF. The CDR3 bases are TGCGCCAGCAGCTTTCGGCCGACTTTCTACGAGCAGTACTTC.

The chain recombines TRBV27 with TRBJ1-2; TRBD1 matches 8 bases. Germline lookup yields CDR1 MNHEY and CDR2 SMNVEV (reference sequence). Unmatched junction bases numbered 4, after V lost 3 bases and J lost 7 bases. The CDR3 is made up of 13 amino acids. CDR3 amino acids: CASSLTGAGGYTF. The CDR3 coding sequence is TGTGCCAGCAGTTTGACAGGGGCTGGTGGCTACACCTTC.

This clone was observed a handful of times. J is TRBJ2-5 and V is TRBV2; D remains unclear. Between the trimmed V and J ends, which lost 4 bases and 5 bases, there was a span of 8 bases. Germline CDR1 is SNHLY and CDR2 is FYNNEI. The CDR3 contains 12 residues. CDR3 amino acids: CASSVVWETQYF. The CDR3 bases are TGTGCCAGCAGTGTGGTTTGGGAGACCCAGTACTTC.

This chain links TRBV6-6 with TRBJ2-3; 12 positions agree with TRBD1. The J segment lost 5 bases and the V segment lost 4 bases, leaving 7 bases of the junction unmatched. Germline V gene lookup returns CDR1 MNHNY and CDR2 SVGAGI (reference sequence). The CDR3 extends over 16 amino acids. CDR3 amino acids: CASSSRDRGRLDTQYF. CDR3 nucleotide sequence: TGTGCCAGCAGTTCACGGGACAGGGGGCGCTTAGATACGCAGTATTTT.